The rows below give T cell receptor beta chains drawn from one sample of a study of T cell changes during pregnancy in multiple sclerosis. The data were produced by immunoSEQ multiplex PCR, yet TCRdb's version contains in-frame clones alone and is incomplete. The sample has around 81,000 clones; more than 90% are singletons. Here the sequenced sample was peripheral blood, taken after pregnancy. Every receptor here comes from a female donor in good health, enrolled as a control in a pregnancy study. CDR3s include the opening cysteine and the closing phenylalanine or tryptophan. A D gene is named only where the DNA matches it firmly. Rows give clone size only sometimes, using once, few, many, or a class for an expanded clone.

DNA	CDR3	V	J	size	D	length
TGTGCCAGTAGTATGGGCCAGTTCTCTGGAAACACCATATATTTT	CASSMGQFSGNTIYF	TRBV19	TRBJ1-3	few	NA	15
TGTGCCAGCAGGCCACTAGCGGGGGTGAGCGAGCAGTACTTC	CASRPLAGVSEQYF	TRBV2	TRBJ2-7	NA	TRBD2	14
TGTGCCAGCAGCTTAAGCTCTTTAGCAACTAATGAAAAACTGTTTTTT	CASSLSSLATNEKLFF	TRBV7-8	TRBJ1-4	NA	NA	16
TGTGCCAGCAGCATAATAACCCGGGACAGGCGCTCCTACGAGCAGTACTTC	CASSIITRDRRSYEQYF	TRBV28	TRBJ2-7	NA	TRBD1	17
TGTGCCAGCAGCCAAGATCTAGCGGGGGGGCCAGATACGCAGTATTTT	CASSQDLAGGPDTQYF	TRBV4-2	TRBJ2-3	NA	TRBD2	16
TGTGCCAGCACCCCGACAGGGGTCTCACCCCTCCACTTT	CASTPTGVSPLHF	TRBV27	TRBJ1-6	NA	TRBD1	13
TGTGCCAGCAGCGCCGTCGGGGCGCGGGGCACTGAAGCTTTCTTT	CASSAVGARGTEAFF	TRBV9	TRBJ1-1	NA	NA	15
TGTGCCAGTAGCTTACTAGCTGGGCCAGATACGCAGTATTTT	CASSLLAGPDTQYF	TRBV19	TRBJ2-3	NA	NA	14
TGTGCCAGCAGCTTCCGACTAGCGGGGGGGCCAGAAGAGCAGTACTTC	CASSFRLAGGPEEQYF	TRBV11-2	TRBJ2-7	NA	TRBD2	16
TGCGCCAGCAGTGAGTCTGGGGGCGCGAACACCGGGGAGCTGTTTTTT	CASSESGGANTGELFF	TRBV10-1	TRBJ2-2	NA	NA	16
TGCAGCGTTGATGGGGACAGGCCCCGGAACTATGGCTACACCTTC	CSVDGDRPRNYGYTF	TRBV29-1	TRBJ1-2	NA	TRBD1	15
TGTGCCAGCAGCTTAAGACAATGGATCCCAGATACGCAGTATTTT	CASSLRQWIPDTQYF	TRBV7-2	TRBJ2-3	NA	NA	15
TGTGCCAGCAGTGTTGGGACTAGCGGGAGTGATACGCAGTATTTT	CASSVGTSGSDTQYF	TRBV6-1	TRBJ2-3	once	TRBD2	15
TGTGCCAGCCTTAGACAGTTAGCTAACTATGGCTACACCTTC	CASLRQLANYGYTF	TRBV2	TRBJ1-2	NA	NA	14
TGTGCCAGCAGTGATGGCACGCGGGACTATGCCAAGACCCAGTACTTC	CASSDGTRDYAKTQYF	TRBV2	TRBJ2-5	NA	TRBD2	16
TGTGCCAGCAGCTCCAAATACCCTTCGACAGGGGACTATGGCTACACCTTC	CASSSKYPSTGDYGYTF	TRBV7-8	TRBJ1-2	NA	TRBD1	17
TGTGCCAGCAGCTTAGCTAGGAGACAGGGTAACTATGGCTACACCTTC	CASSLARRQGNYGYTF	TRBV7-2	TRBJ1-2	NA	TRBD1	16
TGTGCCAGCTCACCACCGTGGAAAGGGGCCAAGTGGAACACTGAAGCTTTCTTT	CASSPPWKGAKWNTEAFF	TRBV18	TRBJ1-1	NA	NA	18
TGTGCCACCCGGGGGGCGGGAACCTACGAGCAGTACTTC	CATRGAGTYEQYF	TRBV28	TRBJ2-7	once	NA	13
TGTGCCAGCAGTCCATCAAAACGACAGTCATGGCATTTT	CASSPSKRQSWHF	TRBV27	TRBJ1-5	NA	NA	13
TGCAGCGGGGGACACGTGAACACTGAAGCTTTCTTT	CSGGHVNTEAFF	TRBV29-1	TRBJ1-1	few	NA	12
TGTGCCAGCAGCTTGTTAGGGGGACAGGGGGACGACGAGCAGTACTTC	CASSLLGGQGDDEQYF	TRBV5-6	TRBJ2-7	NA	TRBD1	16
TGTGCCAGCAGGTATGGGGGCAGGTACCAAGAGACCCAGTACTTC	CASRYGGRYQETQYF	TRBV28	TRBJ2-5	once	NA	15
TGTGCCAGCAGATCCGGGACTAGCAGCTACAATGAGCAGTTCTTC	CASRSGTSSYNEQFF	TRBV5-6	TRBJ2-1	NA	TRBD2	15
TGTGCCAGTAGTATATATCCGGGTAGCAGCTACGAGCAGTACTTC	CASSIYPGSSYEQYF	TRBV19	TRBJ2-7	once	NA	15
TGCGCCAGCAGCCCCCCGGGGGGATCACCCCTCCACTTT	CASSPPGGSPLHF	TRBV5-1	TRBJ1-6	NA	NA	13
TGTGCCAGCAGCTTCCGGGACTACGACAATGAGCAGTTCTTC	CASSFRDYDNEQFF	TRBV7-2	TRBJ2-1	NA	TRBD2	14
TGCAGCGCGGGGGAGGGAGCTCGTGAGCAGTTCTTC	CSAGEGAREQFF	TRBV29-1	TRBJ2-1	NA	TRBD2	12
TGTGCCAGCAGCCAATACCTGGAGAACAATGAGCAGTTCTTC	CASSQYLENNEQFF	TRBV4-2	TRBJ2-1	NA	NA	14
TGCAGCGCAGCCACAGGGGGCCCAAGTGTCAACGAGCAGTACTTC	CSAATGGPSVNEQYF	TRBV29-1	TRBJ2-7	NA	TRBD1	15
TGTGCCAGCAGCCAAGGACTAGCCGATACGCAGTATTTT	CASSQGLADTQYF	TRBV14	TRBJ2-3	NA	TRBD2	13
TGTGCCAGCGGAGGGACAGGGAAATCGGGGGCCAACGTCCTGACTTTC	CASGGTGKSGANVLTF	TRBV5-4	TRBJ2-6	once	TRBD1	16
TGTGCCAGCAGCTTAGTGCGGGAGACATATGAGCAGTTCTTC	CASSLVRETYEQFF	TRBV7-2	TRBJ2-1	NA	TRBD2	14
TGCGCCAGCAGCCAAGATCGGGCTAGCTCAGATACGCAGTATTTT	CASSQDRASSDTQYF	TRBV4-3	TRBJ2-3	NA	NA	15
TGTGCCAGCCGGGACAGGTCCCAAGAGACCCAGTACTTC	CASRDRSQETQYF	TRBV28	TRBJ2-5	once	TRBD1	13
TGTGCCAGCTCACAGGCCTTTCAGGACGAGCAGTACTTC	CASSQAFQDEQYF	TRBV18	TRBJ2-7	NA	NA	13
TGTGCCAGTGTGGACAGGGCCTTCTCTGGGGCCAACGTCCTGACTTTC	CASVDRAFSGANVLTF	TRBV19	TRBJ2-6	NA	TRBD1	16
TGCGCCAGCAGCTTGGCCGGGGATGGGGATACGCAGTATTTT	CASSLAGDGDTQYF	TRBV5-1	TRBJ2-3	NA	NA	14
TGTGCCAGCAGGAATAGCGGGGCCGACACCGGGGAGCTGTTTTTT	CASRNSGADTGELFF	TRBV7-8	TRBJ2-2	NA	TRBD2	15
TGTGCCAGCAGCCTCCGTACCTACGAGCAGTACTTC	CASSLRTYEQYF	TRBV28	TRBJ2-7	NA	NA	12
TGTGCCAGCAGTGAACAGCGGACAGGGTTCTACGAGCAGTACTTC	CASSEQRTGFYEQYF	TRBV6-1	TRBJ2-7	NA	TRBD1	15
TGTGCCAGCAGCTTGGGGGCGGGGGGATCCTACGAGCAGTACTTC	CASSLGAGGSYEQYF	TRBV5-6	TRBJ2-7	NA	TRBD2	15
TGTGCCAGCAGTTTATCACAGGGGTGGCACTTC	CASSLSQGWHF	TRBV28	TRBJ2-7	NA	TRBD1	11
TGTGCCAGCAGTCCTGCTCCGGGACTCAACGAGCAGTACTTC	CASSPAPGLNEQYF	TRBV27	TRBJ2-7	NA	NA	14
TGTGCCAGCAGCCAAGACATCAATCAGCCCCAGCATTTT	CASSQDINQPQHF	TRBV4-2	TRBJ1-5	NA	NA	13
TGTGCTAGTGGTTTGGGGGACAGTCGGACTGAAGCTTTCTTT	CASGLGDSRTEAFF	TRBV12-5	TRBJ1-1	NA	TRBD1	14
TGTGCCAGCAGCCAAGATTTAGGGCAGGGTAGTCGGCCCCAGCATTTT	CASSQDLGQGSRPQHF	TRBV7-2	TRBJ1-5	NA	NA	16
TGTGCCAGCTCACCACGAGGGACAACCTACGAGCAGTACTTC	CASSPRGTTYEQYF	TRBV18	TRBJ2-7	NA	NA	14
TGTGCCAGCAGCCAATCCGGGACAGGGGCAGAGACCCAGTACTTC	CASSQSGTGAETQYF	TRBV4-2	TRBJ2-5	NA	TRBD1	15
TGCGCCAGCAGCTTGAGTGTCGCTAGCCCTATCACCTACGAGCAGTACTTC	CASSLSVASPITYEQYF	TRBV5-1	TRBJ2-7	NA	NA	17
TGTGCCAGTAGTGCGGCCAGCAATCAGCCCCAGCATTTT	CASSAASNQPQHF	TRBV19	TRBJ1-5	once	NA	13
TGTGCCAGCAGTTCCCTGGGTGGCGCGGAAGAGACCCAGTACTTC	CASSSLGGAEETQYF	TRBV28	TRBJ2-5	NA	NA	15
TGTGCCAGCAGTTCCCCGCTAGCGGGAGACGGCAATGAGCAGTTCTTC	CASSSPLAGDGNEQFF	TRBV28	TRBJ2-1	NA	TRBD2	16